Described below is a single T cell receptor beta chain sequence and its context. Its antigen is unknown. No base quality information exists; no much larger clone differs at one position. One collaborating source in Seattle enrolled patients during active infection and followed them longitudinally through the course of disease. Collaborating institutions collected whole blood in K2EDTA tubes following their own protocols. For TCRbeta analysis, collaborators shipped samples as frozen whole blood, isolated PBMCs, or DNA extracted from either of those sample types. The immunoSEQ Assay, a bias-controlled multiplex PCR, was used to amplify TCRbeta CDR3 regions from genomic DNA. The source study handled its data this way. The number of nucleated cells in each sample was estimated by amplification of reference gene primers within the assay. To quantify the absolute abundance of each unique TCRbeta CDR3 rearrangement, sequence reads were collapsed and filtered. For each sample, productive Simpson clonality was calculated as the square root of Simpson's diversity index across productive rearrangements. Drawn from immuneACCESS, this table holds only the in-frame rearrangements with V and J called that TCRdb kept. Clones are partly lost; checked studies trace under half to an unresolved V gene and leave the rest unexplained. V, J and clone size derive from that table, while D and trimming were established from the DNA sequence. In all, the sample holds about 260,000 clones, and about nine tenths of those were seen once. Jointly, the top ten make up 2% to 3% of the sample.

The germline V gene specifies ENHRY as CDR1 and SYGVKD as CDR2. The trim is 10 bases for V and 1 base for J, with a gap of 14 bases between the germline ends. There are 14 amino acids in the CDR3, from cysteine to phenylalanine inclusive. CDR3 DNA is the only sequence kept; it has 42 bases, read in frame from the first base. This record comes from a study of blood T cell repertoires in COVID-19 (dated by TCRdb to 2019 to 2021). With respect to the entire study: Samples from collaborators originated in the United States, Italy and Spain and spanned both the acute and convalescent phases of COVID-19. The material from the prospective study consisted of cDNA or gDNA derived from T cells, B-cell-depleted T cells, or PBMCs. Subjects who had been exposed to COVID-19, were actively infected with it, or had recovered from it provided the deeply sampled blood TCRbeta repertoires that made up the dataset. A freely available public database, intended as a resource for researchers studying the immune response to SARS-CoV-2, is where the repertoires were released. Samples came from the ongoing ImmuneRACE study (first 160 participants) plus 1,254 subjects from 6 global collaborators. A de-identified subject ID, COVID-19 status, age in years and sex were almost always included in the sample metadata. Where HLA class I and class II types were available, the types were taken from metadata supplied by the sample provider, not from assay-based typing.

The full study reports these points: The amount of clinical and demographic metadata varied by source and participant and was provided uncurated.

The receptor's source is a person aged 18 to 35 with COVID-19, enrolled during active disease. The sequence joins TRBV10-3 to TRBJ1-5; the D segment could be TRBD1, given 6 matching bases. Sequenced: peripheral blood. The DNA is TGTGCCACCAGCCCGGGACAAAGCAATCAGCCCCAGCATTTT. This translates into CATSPGQSNQPQHF.